The present T cell receptor (beta chain) was sequenced within a study of OX40 agonist ivuxolimab in advanced cancers. At the level of the whole study: Ivuxolimab was an agonistic, fully human IgG2 monoclonal antibody directed against OX40 (CD134), a costimulatory receptor. Intravenous ivuxolimab was administered to patients every 2 weeks at six dose levels: 0.01, 0.1, 0.3, 1.5, 3 and 10 mg/kg. Among the roughly 54 dose-escalation patients, approximately 20 had hepatocellular carcinoma, around 15 melanoma, 9 renal cell carcinoma and 9 head and neck cancer. The dose-escalation cohort was almost 85% male with a mean age of 60 years, ranging from roughly 20 to 80. Prior anti-PD-1, anti-PD-L1 or anti-CTLA-4 therapy was permitted, and checkpoint inhibitors had been received by about two fifths of dose-escalation patients. Partial responses occurred in three dose-escalation patients: two with cutaneous melanoma and one with hepatocellular carcinoma. The purpose of peripheral TCRbeta sequencing was to test whether ivuxolimab changed TCR sequence diversity and led to clonal T-cell expansion. The paper covers the monotherapy dose-escalation part of the phase I ivuxolimab trial, which included N of about 50 patients. Broader findings and caveats from the paper: Antigen specificity was not determined for the clonally expanded peripheral T cells. At doses from 0.1 to 3.0 mg/kg, clonal expansion was seen in both CD4+ and CD8+ blood T cells between baseline and week 6. After ivuxolimab, more expanded clones were found on average in CD8+ T cells than in CD4+ T cells. Low levels of normalized T-cell clonal expansion were also shown by some nonresponding patients. Partial responders in the 0.1-3.0 mg/kg groups had among the lowest normalized peripheral clonal expansion, especially among CD8+ T cells.

This clone has just a few counts. It lacks a known antigen. There are no base qualities to consult, and no much larger clone falls within one base. The trial excluded patients who had a history of autoimmune disease or who were on systemic immunosuppression. In every dose cohort, peripheral blood was drawn for TCR sequencing at baseline, cycle 4 day 1, and cycle 7 day 1. Samples were obtained from an open-label, multicenter, first-in-human phase I dose-escalation trial of ivuxolimab. The trial enrolled adults with locally advanced or metastatic head and neck squamous cell, hepatocellular, melanoma or renal cell carcinoma. Before TCR sequencing, CD4+ T cells and CD8+ T cells were sorted from peripheral blood as separate populations. To sequence the TCRbeta CDR3 region, genomic DNA was isolated from the sorted cells. TCRbeta CDR3 regions were sequenced using the immunoSEQ Assay. TCRdb carries this immuneACCESS record with in-frame sequences only. Its versions omit some clonotypes, under half of them owing to an unresolved V gene in the studies checked, with the rest unexplained. This sample has tens of thousands of clones in its table, and around 80% of those were observed once. The ten most abundant clones make up 5.1% of the sample.

The sequencing here drew on CD4+ or CD8+ T cells sorted from blood, taken in a trial of the OX40 agonist ivuxolimab. The sequence was obtained from an adult with an advanced solid tumor such as melanoma, head and neck, liver or kidney cancer.

The DNA sequence is TGTGCCAGCAGCTACAGGGGGGCAGATACGCAGTATTTT. It is translated as CASSYRGADTQYF. The chain couples TRBV7-9 to TRBJ2-3; 8 bases in between match TRBD1. At the junction V is shortened by 4 bases and J by 4 bases; bases outside the gene matches: 1. Its CDR3 holds 13 amino acids, cysteine through phenylalanine. Just CDR3 DNA is preserved here, 39 bases in frame from base 1. CDR1 is given as SEHNR and CDR2 as FQNEAQ, both from the germline V gene (reference sequence). Where the CDR3 stops, the reference TRBV7-9 and TRBJ2-3 genes take over; the full variable domain is DTGVSQNPRHKITKRGQNVTFRCDPISEHNRLYWYRQTLGQGPEFLTYFQNEAQLEKSRLLSDRFSAERPKGSFSTLEIQRTEQGDSAMYLCASSYRGADTQYFGPGTRLTVL.